Following are 21 T cell receptor beta chains from one sample sequenced in a study of CD8+ T cells in alopecia areata. Indicated treatment: oral pan-JAK inhibitor, 5-10 mg twice daily. It was cDNA, reverse transcribed from extracted RNA, that served as the sequencing template. The repertoire was sequenced with immunoSEQ multiplex PCR; TCRdb's copy has only in-frame clones and lacks some. Found here are 95,000 to 120,000 clones, 56% of them singletons; the top ten hold roughly 3.5%. The sequencing used CD4+ T cells sorted from blood, collected at week 24, from a patient treated with tofacitinib. Source of these receptors: a human donor with alopecia areata.

This clone was picked up a small number of times. The chain uses TRBV5-1 and TRBJ2-2; D gene unclear. Trimming removed 0 bases at V and 0 bases at J, with 6 bases between. This CDR3 contains 15 residues. Germline lookup yields CDR1 SGHRS and CDR2 YFSETQ. CDR3 DNA sequence: TGCGCCAGCAGCTTGGGGGCATCGAACACCGGGGAGCTGTTTTTT. Protein product: CASSLGASNTGELFF.

This clone was seen a few times. The chain links TRBV5-6 to TRBJ2-5; tentative D call: TRBD1 (6 bases). Germline CDR1 SGHDT, CDR2 YYEEEE. The CDR3 sequence is 14 residues long. With 3 bases removed from V and 3 bases from J, the gap between germline ends came to 12 bases. CDR3 sequence: CASSSRTAKETQYF. In DNA form, the CDR3 reads TGTGCCAGCAGCTCCCGGACAGCAAAAGAGACCCAGTACTTC. The complete variable domain, with remaining parts taken from reference TRBV5-6 and TRBJ2-5, reads DAGVTQSPTHLIKTRGQQVTLRCSPKSGHDTVSWYQQALGQGPQFIFQYYEEEERQRGNFPDRFSGHQFPNYSSELNVNALLLGDSALYLCASSSRTAKETQYFGPGTRLLVL.

This chain connects TRBV7-8 to TRBJ1-5; D unresolved. The V gene lost 1 base and the J gene lost 4 bases, with 14 bases spanning the gap. From germline, CDR1 is SGHVS and CDR2 FQNEAQ. The CDR3 totals 16 residues. The CDR3 DNA is TGTGCCAGCAGCTTAGAAGGTGGAGGAATTAATCAGCCCCAGCATTTT. Encoded protein: CASSLEGGGINQPQHF.

The chain links TRBV7-9 to TRBJ2-3; TRBD2 matches 7 bases. This CDR3 comprises 15 residues. V lost 3 bases to trimming and J lost 3 bases; unmatched junction nucleotides: 6. Germline V lookup: CDR1 SEHNR, CDR2 FQNEAQ (reference sequence). In DNA form, the CDR3 reads TGTGCCAGCAGCTTGAGTGGGAGGGCTACAGATACGCAGTATTTT. It codes for CASSLSGRATDTQYF.

The genes are TRBV23-1 and TRBJ1-6; perhaps TRBD1 as D (5 bases). Being an ORF, TRBV23-1 has a function that is uncertain. Between the trimmed V and J ends, which lost 4 bases and 7 bases, there was a span of 17 bases. The CDR3 has 16 residues. In nucleotides, the CDR3 is TGCGCCAGCAGTCCGACCAGTAGGGGAAGCAATTCACCCCTCCACTTT. Its protein is CASSPTSRGSNSPLHF.

This clone was picked up a small number of times. The V call is TRBV9, the J call TRBJ2-1; TRBD2 aligns across 9 bases. V trimming: 4 bases; J trimming: 13 bases; junction bases outside the gene matches: 6. This CDR3 has 12 amino acids. Germline loops: CDR1 SGDLS, CDR2 YYNGEE. The CDR3 DNA is TGTGCCAGCAGCTCCGGGACTAGCTCCCAGTTCTTC. Protein: CASSSGTSSQFF. Full variable domain (missing parts from reference TRBV9 and TRBJ2-1): DSGVTQTPKHLITATGQRVTLRCSPRSGDLSVYWYQQSLDQGLQFLIQYYNGEERAKGNILERFSAQQFPDLHSELNLSSLELGDSALYFCASSSGTSSQFFGPGTRLTVL.

This clone was seen a few times. J is TRBJ2-2 and V is TRBV5-6; D is undetermined. This CDR3 is 14 amino acids long. V was clipped by 0 bases and J by 1 base, with 4 bases between them. Per germline, CDR1 SGHDT and CDR2 YYEEEE. CDR3 amino acids: CASSLDRNTGELFF. In DNA form, the CDR3 reads TGTGCCAGCAGCTTGGACAGGAACACCGGGGAGCTGTTTTTT.

The V gene is TRBV7-9, the J gene TRBJ2-5; 7 positions match TRBD2. The germline V gene encodes CDR1 SEHNR and CDR2 FQNEAQ (reference sequence). V lost 1 base and J lost 0; bases outside the gene matches: 2. CDR3 length: 15 amino acids. The CDR3 region has the DNA TGTGCCAGCAGCTTAGTGGGGGGGTACCAAGAGACCCAGTACTTC. It translates to CASSLVGGYQETQYF.

The rearrangement joins TRBV30 to TRBJ1-5; 7 bases are shared with TRBD1. J was trimmed by 3 bases and V by 3 bases; bases with no gene match: 8. This CDR3 contains 15 residues. Germline V gives CDR1 GTSNPN, CDR2 SVGIG (reference sequence). This chain's CDR3 is CAWSQGGRFNQPQHF. Here the CDR3 DNA reads TGTGCCTGGAGCCAGGGGGGACGGTTCAATCAGCCCCAGCATTTT.

This clone was seen a few times. The chain couples TRBV4-3 to TRBJ2-7; maybe TRBD2 (6 bases). V was trimmed by 0 bases and J by 4 bases, leaving 19 bases between them. Per the germline V gene, CDR1 is LGHNA and CDR2 is YSLEER. The CDR3 has 17 amino acids. The CDR3 loop reads CASSQDRGTEKIYEQYF. The CDR3 DNA is TGCGCCAGCAGCCAAGATCGCGGGACGGAGAAGATATACGAGCAGTACTTC.

V is TRBV7-9 and J is TRBJ2-6; D unresolved. The germline CDR1 and CDR2 sequences are SEHNR and FQNEAQ (reference sequence). V was cut by 5 bases and J by 1 base, with 9 bases left in between. The CDR3 spans 15 residues. The CDR3 is CASSQKGSGANVLTF. CDR3 nucleotide sequence: TGTGCCAGCAGCCAGAAGGGTTCTGGGGCCAACGTCCTGACTTTC.

The chain carries TRBV6-4 and TRBJ2-1; a weak D match, TRBD2 (5 bases). The CDR3 sequence is 12 residues long. Per germline, CDR1 MRHNA and CDR2 SNTAGT. Trimming removed 0 bases from V and 15 bases from J, with 12 bases in between. This CDR3 reads CASSDSAGPRFF. The CDR3 DNA reads as TGTGCCAGCAGTGACTCGGCGGGCCCCCGGTTCTTC.

This clone was seen a few times. This sequence joins TRBV29-1 and TRBJ2-1, with 9 bases fitting TRBD1. The V and J ends lost 2 bases and 2 bases, in that order; junction bases with no gene match: 4. The CDR3 consists of 15 residues. Germline V gives CDR1 SQVTM, CDR2 ANQGSEA. Written as DNA, the CDR3 is TGCAGCGTTGAATGGAGGGACAGGGCCTACAATGAGCAGTTCTTC. Its translation is CSVEWRDRAYNEQFF.

This chain's CDR3 is CAWSGLRQVNTEAFF. The CDR3 region has the DNA TGTGCCTGGAGCGGTCTACGGCAGGTGAACACTGAAGCTTTCTTT. The chain employs TRBV30 and TRBJ1-1; no definite D call. The germline V gene has CDR1 GTSNPN and CDR2 SVGIG (reference sequence). With 3 bases removed from V and 0 bases from J, the gap between germline ends came to 14 bases. The CDR3 spans 15 residues. The full variable domain, with the rest looked up from reference TRBV30 and TRBJ1-1, is SQTIHQWPATLVQPVGSPLSLECTVEGTSNPNLYWYRQAAGRGLQLLFYSVGIGQISSEVPQNLSASRPQDRQFILSSKKLLLSDSGFYLCAWSGLRQVNTEAFFGQGTRLTVV.

A few counts support this clone. J is TRBJ1-5 and V is TRBV29-1, with TRBD1 identical over 9 bases. The length of the CDR3 is 14 residues. The trim removed 5 bases at V and 3 bases at J, leaving 5 bases unmatched. Germline V gene data show CDR1 as SQVTM and CDR2 as ANQGSEA. The CDR3, as DNA: TGCAGCGTTATAGGGACAGGGTTCAATCAGCCCCAGCATTTT. Translation: CSVIGTGFNQPQHF.

This sequence joins TRBV4-2 and TRBJ2-7; 9 bases map to TRBD1. This CDR3 is built from 15 residues. V trimming: 3 bases; J trimming: 2 bases; junction bases outside the gene matches: 5. The germline V gene encodes CDR1 LGHNA and CDR2 YNFKEQ. The chain's CDR3 is CASSQAGQGPYEQYF. The CDR3 DNA is TGTGCCAGCAGCCAGGCGGGACAGGGTCCCTACGAGCAGTACTTC.

This clone has more than one count but fewer than ten. Different DNA sequences within this sample yield the same CDR3. The chain is built from TRBV7-2 and TRBJ2-5, with TRBD2 matching 13 bases. The CDR3 is 16 residues long. Germline V CDR1 and CDR2: SGHTA, FQGNSA. The V gene end was trimmed by 1 base and the J gene end by 1 base; junction bases not matched to a gene: 0. CDR3 protein: CASSLGLAGGQETQYF. The CDR3 coding sequence is TGTGCCAGCAGCTTAGGACTAGCGGGGGGCCAAGAGACCCAGTACTTC. Looking up the rest from reference TRBV7-2 and TRBJ2-5 gives the full variable domain: GAGVSQSPSNKVTEKGKDVELRCDPISGHTALYWYRQSLGQGLEFLIYFQGNSAPDKSGLPSDRFSAERTGGSVSTLTIQRTQQEDSAVYLCASSLGLAGGQETQYFGPGTRLLVL.

This clone was counted between two and nine times. The rearrangement links TRBV30 to TRBJ1-2; 8 nucleotides line up with TRBD1. V lost 1 base to trimming and J lost 7 bases; unmatched junction nucleotides: 8. This CDR3 contains 14 residues. The germline V gene encodes CDR1 GTSNPN and CDR2 SVGIG (reference sequence). CDR3 region: CAWSADRGHSGYTF. The CDR3 DNA is TGTGCCTGGAGTGCTGACAGGGGACACTCTGGCTACACCTTC.

This sequence joins TRBV5-1 and TRBJ2-2; D unclear. Germline CDR1 and CDR2: SGHRS and YFSETQ. The CDR3 totals 14 residues. V lost 2 bases and J lost 4, with 9 bases in between. The CDR3, as DNA: TGCGCCAGCAGCTTCGACGGTTCCACCGGGGAGCTGTTTTTT. Translated: CASSFDGSTGELFF.

The genes are TRBV15 and TRBJ2-1, with 10 bases matching TRBD1. V was clipped by 1 base and J by 3 bases; unmatched bases: 3. This CDR3 has 16 residues. Germline CDR1 is LNHNV and CDR2 is YYDKDF (reference sequence). The CDR3 is CATSRGRTGGYNEQFF. The CDR3 DNA reads TGTGCCACCAGCAGAGGTAGGACAGGGGGCTACAATGAGCAGTTCTTC.

There are a few counts of this clone. This chain links TRBV29-1 with TRBJ1-1, with 11 bases that match TRBD1. The CDR3 runs 14 residues. Germline CDR1 SQVTM, CDR2 ANQGSEA. V shed 5 bases and J 4 bases; nucleotides not matched to a gene: 6. The CDR3 here is CSVFGQGAGTEAFF. CDR3 nucleotides: TGCAGCGTTTTCGGACAGGGGGCAGGCACTGAAGCTTTCTTT.